The T cell receptor (beta chain) under discussion was sequenced for a study of shared clonotypes between healthy human individuals. Libraries were prepared by immunoSEQ multiplex PCR; TCRdb keeps only in-frame clonotypes and omits some of them. The table has about 2.2 million clones, 93% seen once. CDR3 length: 15 amino acids. J was trimmed by 7 bases and V by 3 bases; bases with no gene match: 5. Germline V gene sequence: CDR1 KGHSH, CDR2 LQKENI. Naive CD8 cells comprised CD45RO-negative, CCR7-positively selected cells, excluding terminally differentiated effector memory CD45RA+ cells. The sequenced sample consisted of naive CD8+ T cells from PBMCs. The chain has TRBV18 and TRBJ1-5; 11 bases line up with TRBD1. This clonotype was sampled from a man younger than 35 in good health. Some clones in this sample may be carry-over from other donors' samples. For the CDR3, the DNA is TGTGCCAGCTCACCCGGGACAGGGGGGGTCCAGCCCCAGCATTTT. Protein product: CASSPGTGGVQPQHF.